This is a list of T cell receptor beta chains from one sample in a study of blood T cell repertoires in COVID-19. Sequencing used immunoSEQ multiplex PCR; TCRdb keeps in-frame clones, though not all of them. The sample lists hundreds of thousands of clones, roughly 86% occurring once. Sequencing used peripheral blood. These receptors were collected from a woman at least 80 years old with COVID-19, enrolled during active disease. The CDR3 runs from the conserved cysteine through the conserved F or W. Fields, in order: D gene, V gene, J gene, clone size, CDR3 protein, CDR3 DNA. D genes are given only for firm matches. Clone sizes are given selectively: once, few, many, or a class where the clone is expanded.

NA	TRBV10-2	TRBJ1-1	NA	CASSDGGNTEAFF	TGCGCCAGCAGTGACGGGGGAAACACTGAAGCTTTCTTT
NA	TRBV28	TRBJ1-1	NA	CASSLGQSRTEAFF	TGTGCCAGCAGCTTAGGACAGTCAAGGACTGAAGCTTTCTTT
NA	TRBV28	TRBJ1-3	NA	CASRGSVGTGNTIYF	TGTGCCAGCAGAGGCAGCGTGGGTACTGGAAACACCATATATTTT
NA	TRBV6-5	TRBJ2-4	NA	CASSYSRSPPKNIQYF	TGTGCCAGCAGTTACTCGCGTTCCCCTCCTAAAAACATTCAGTACTTC
NA	TRBV5-1	TRBJ2-7	NA	CASSLAPGISYEQYF	TGCGCCAGCAGCTTGGCCCCAGGGATATCCTACGAGCAGTACTTC
NA	TRBV5-1	TRBJ2-5	once	CASSGSQETQYF	TGCGCCAGCAGCGGGAGCCAAGAGACCCAGTACTTC
NA	TRBV6-6	TRBJ1-2	NA	CASSSQRGNYGYTF	TGTGCCAGCAGCAGTCAGAGGGGGAACTATGGCTACACCTTC
TRBD2	TRBV30	TRBJ2-5	NA	CAWSVRRGVQETQYF	TGTGCCTGGAGTGTACGACGGGGGGTTCAAGAGACCCAGTACTTC
NA	TRBV6-2/TRBV6-3	TRBJ2-2	few	CASSYVQGRLTGELFF	TGTGCCAGCAGTTACGTCCAGGGGCGACTCACCGGGGAGCTGTTTTTT
NA	TRBV18	TRBJ2-5	NA	CASSLMGRPETQYF	TGTGCCAGCTCACTAATGGGGCGTCCGGAGACCCAGTACTTC
NA	TRBV24-1	TRBJ2-3	NA	CATSGGTDTQYF	TGTGCCACCTCAGGAGGGACAGATACGCAGTATTTT
TRBD1	TRBV19	TRBJ2-7	NA	CASRPDRGDEQYF	TGTGCCAGTAGACCCGACAGGGGAGACGAGCAGTACTTC
TRBD1	TRBV3-1/TRBV3-2	TRBJ2-5	NA	CASSRGTVKETQYF	TGTGCCAGCAGCCGGGGGACAGTTAAAGAGACCCAGTACTTC
NA	TRBV27	TRBJ1-5	NA	CASRILAPNQPQHF	TGTGCCAGCAGAATATTGGCCCCCAATCAGCCCCAGCATTTT
NA	TRBV6-6	TRBJ2-7	NA	CASSRKGGGGPSYEQYF	TGTGCCAGCAGCCGAAAAGGGGGGGGCGGCCCCTCCTACGAGCAGTACTTC